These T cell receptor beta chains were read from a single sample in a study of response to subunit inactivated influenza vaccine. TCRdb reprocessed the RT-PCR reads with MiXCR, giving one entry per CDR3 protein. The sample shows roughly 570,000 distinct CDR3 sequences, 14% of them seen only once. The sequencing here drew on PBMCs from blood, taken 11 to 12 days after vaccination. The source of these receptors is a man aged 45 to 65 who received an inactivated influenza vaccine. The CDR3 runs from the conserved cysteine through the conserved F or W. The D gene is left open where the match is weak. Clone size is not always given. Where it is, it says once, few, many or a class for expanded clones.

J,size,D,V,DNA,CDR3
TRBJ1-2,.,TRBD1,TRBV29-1,TGCAGCGTGGCCGGGACAGGGGGCGGCTATGGCTACACCTTC,CSVAGTGGGYGYTF
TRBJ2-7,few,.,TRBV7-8,TGTGCCAGCAGCTTAGCAACAGGGATCCAGGAGCAGTACTTC,CASSLATGIQEQYF
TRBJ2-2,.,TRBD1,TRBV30,TGTGCCTGCGTCCCGGGACAGGGGGCTACCGGGGAGCTGTTTTTT,CACVPGQGATGELFF
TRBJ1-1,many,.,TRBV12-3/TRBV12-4,TGTGCCAGCAGTTTTACAGGGAGGAACACTGAAGCTTTCTTT,CASSFTGRNTEAFF
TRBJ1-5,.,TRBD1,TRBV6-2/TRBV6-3,TGTGCCAGCAGTTCGGACAGGGCCCGAAATCAGCCCCAGCATTTT,CASSSDRARNQPQHF
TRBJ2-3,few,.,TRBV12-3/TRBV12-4,TGTGCCAGCAGTTTAGACTATACGCAGTATTTT,CASSLDYTQYF
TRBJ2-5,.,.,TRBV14,TGTGCCAGCAGCCACGCGGAGACCCAGTACTTC,CASSHAETQYF
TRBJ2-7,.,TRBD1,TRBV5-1,TGCGCCAGCAGCTTGGGAAGGGACAGCCTATCCAGCCCCTTCTACGAGCAGTACTTC,CASSLGRDSLSSPFYEQYF
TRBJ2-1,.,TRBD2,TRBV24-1,TGTGCCACCAGTGATTTTGTCAGCGGGGGGCAAAATGAGCAGTTCTTC,CATSDFVSGGQNEQFF
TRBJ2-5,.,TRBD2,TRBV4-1,TGCGCCAGCAGCGAACGGACTAGCGGGAGTTTCCCCACGGAGACCCAGTACTTC,CASSERTSGSFPTETQYF
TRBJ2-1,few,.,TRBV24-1,TGTGCCACCAGTGATCCGGGCCGCAATGAGCAGTTCTTC,CATSDPGRNEQFF
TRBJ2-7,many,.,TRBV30,TGTGCCGGGGGTAGGTCCTCCTACGAGCAGTACTTC,CAGGRSSYEQYF
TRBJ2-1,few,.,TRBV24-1,TGTGCCACCAGTGATTCCCAGACTAGTTACAACAATGAGCAGTTCTTC,CATSDSQTSYNNEQFF
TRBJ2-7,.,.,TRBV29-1,TGCAGCGTAGTCATGGGCTCCTACGAGCAGTACTTC,CSVVMGSYEQYF
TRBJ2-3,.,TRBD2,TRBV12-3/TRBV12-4,TGTGCCAGCAGTTTAGGGGCTAGCGGGAGAACAGATACGCAGTATTTT,CASSLGASGRTDTQYF
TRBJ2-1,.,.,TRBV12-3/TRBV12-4,TGTGCCAGCAGTAAGGACATATCCCAGTTCTTC,CASSKDISQFF
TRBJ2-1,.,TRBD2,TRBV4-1,TGCGCCAGCAGCCAGGGCGGGGGTGAGCGGCCTTACAATGAGCAGTTCTTC,CASSQGGGERPYNEQFF
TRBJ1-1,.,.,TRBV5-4,TGTGCCAGCAGCGGGGGTGGCACTGAAGCTTTCTTT,CASSGGGTEAFF
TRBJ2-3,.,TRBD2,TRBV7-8,TGTGCCAGCACCTTGGCGGGGGGAAATACGCAGTATTTT,CASTLAGGNTQYF
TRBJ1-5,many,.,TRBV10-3,TGTGCCATCAGTGGAGGGGAAGTTATCCATTTT,CAISGGEVIHF
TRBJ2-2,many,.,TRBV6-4,TGTGCCAGCAGTGGGGCTCCCGGCACCGGGGAGCTGTTTTTT,CASSGAPGTGELFF
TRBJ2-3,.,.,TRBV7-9,TGTGCCAGCAGCTTTGGGAGAGACACAGATACGCAGTATTTT,CASSFGRDTDTQYF
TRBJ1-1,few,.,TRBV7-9,TGTGCCAGCAGCTTAGTGGGCAGGCGCACTGAAGCTTTCTTT,CASSLVGRRTEAFF
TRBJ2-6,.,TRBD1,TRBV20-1,TGCAGTGCTAGAGATCCCAGGACAGGGGGCGGAGATGGGGCCAACGTCCTGACTTTC,CSARDPRTGGGDGANVLTF
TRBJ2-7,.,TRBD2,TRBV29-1,TGCAGCGTGGCAAAAAGACTAGCATCCGACGAGCAGTACTTC,CSVAKRLASDEQYF
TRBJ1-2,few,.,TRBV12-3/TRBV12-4,TGTGCCAGCGGCCTCAGGGTCGGAAACTATGGCTACACCTTC,CASGLRVGNYGYTF
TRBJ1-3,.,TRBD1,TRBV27,TGTGCCAGCACCCGACAGGGGGCCTCTGGAAACACCATATATTTT,CASTRQGASGNTIYF
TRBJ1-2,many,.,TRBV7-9,TGTGCCAGCAGCATGTACAGGGCCGTCTATGGCTACACCTTC,CASSMYRAVYGYTF
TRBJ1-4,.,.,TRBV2,TGTGCCAGCACCTCGGGGGGGGGTGATCGGGAAAAACTGTTTTTT,CASTSGGGDREKLFF
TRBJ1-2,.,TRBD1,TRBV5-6,TGTGCCAGCAGCTTTGGACAGGGGGTTTATGGCTACACCTTC,CASSFGQGVYGYTF
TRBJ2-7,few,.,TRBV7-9,TGTGCCAGCACCTTAATGGCAGGGGCTAGGGAGCAGTACTTC,CASTLMAGAREQYF
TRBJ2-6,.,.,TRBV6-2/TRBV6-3,TGTGTCTCGGCCCTGCGTGGGGCCAACGTCCTGACTTTC,CVSALRGANVLTF
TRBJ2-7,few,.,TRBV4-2,TGTGCCAGCGCTATAGCGCGGGGACCCTCCTACGAGCAGTACTTC,CASAIARGPSYEQYF
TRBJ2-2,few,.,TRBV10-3,TGTGCCATCAGCAGCACAACGAACACCGGGGAGCTGTTTTTT,CAISSTTNTGELFF
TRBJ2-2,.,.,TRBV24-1,TGTGCCACCAGTGATTACGCTACTGGGGGCATCGGGGAGCTGTTTTTT,CATSDYATGGIGELFF
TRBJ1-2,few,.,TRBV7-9,TGTGCCAGCAGCTTAGTTGGTTCGGGGGTCGAGGGCTACACCTTC,CASSLVGSGVEGYTF
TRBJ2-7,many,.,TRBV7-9,TGTGCCAGCAGCTTAGAACAGGGTTGGAACGAGCAGTACTTC,CASSLEQGWNEQYF
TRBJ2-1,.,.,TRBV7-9,TGTGCCAGCAGCCGGGGGAGCCATGAGCAGTTCTTC,CASSRGSHEQFF
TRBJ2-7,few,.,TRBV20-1,TGCAGTGCTAGAGATAGGGACATCTCCTACGAGCAGTACTTC,CSARDRDISYEQYF
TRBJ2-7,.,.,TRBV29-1,TGCAGCGTCTATTTCAGGAACGAGCAGTACTTC,CSVYFRNEQYF
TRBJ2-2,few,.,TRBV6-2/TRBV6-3,TGTGCCAGCAGTTACGGGGCGGAGCTGTTTTTT,CASSYGAELFF
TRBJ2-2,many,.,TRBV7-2,TGTGCCAGCAGCTTACACGCGGCGAACACCGGGGAGCTGTTTTTT,CASSLHAANTGELFF
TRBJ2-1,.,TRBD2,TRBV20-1,TGCAGTGCTAGTCAGGGACTAGCGGGAGTCGAGCAGTTCTTC,CSASQGLAGVEQFF
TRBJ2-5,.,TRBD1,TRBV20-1,TGCAGTGCTAGAGCCATGGGGACAGGACAAGAAGAGACCCAGTACTTC,CSARAMGTGQEETQYF
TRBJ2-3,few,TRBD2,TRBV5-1,TGCGCCAGCAGACCGGGGACTAGCGGGAGAGGCACAGATACGCAGTATTTT,CASRPGTSGRGTDTQYF
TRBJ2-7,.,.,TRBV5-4,TGTGCCAGCAGCTTGGATATAGGGGGAGAGCAGTACTTC,CASSLDIGGEQYF
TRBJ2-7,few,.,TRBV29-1,TGCAGCGTTGAAGATCGACGGGAGTCCACCTACGAGCAGTACTTC,CSVEDRRESTYEQYF
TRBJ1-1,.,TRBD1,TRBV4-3,TGCGCCAGCAGCCATCGCGGACAGGGGAGAGTGAACACTGAAGCTTTCTTT,CASSHRGQGRVNTEAFF
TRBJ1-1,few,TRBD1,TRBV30,TGTGCCTGGAGTCCCCAGGGGGCGGGCACTGAAGCTTTCTTT,CAWSPQGAGTEAFF
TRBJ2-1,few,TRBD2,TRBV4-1,TGCGCCAGCAGCCAAGATCTGACCAGCGGGGGTTCGGTCTTC,CASSQDLTSGGSVF
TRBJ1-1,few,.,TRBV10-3,TGTGCCATCAGTGGAGATTCCGCGGGGGCGTACACTGAAGCTTTCTTT,CAISGDSAGAYTEAFF
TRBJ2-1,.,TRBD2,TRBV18,TGTGCCAGCTCACGACTAGCGGGAGCTAATGAGCAGTTCTTC,CASSRLAGANEQFF
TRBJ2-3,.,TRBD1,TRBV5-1,TGCGCCAGCAGCTGGATTGGGGACAGGAGACCTTCTAGCACAGATACGCAGTATTTT,CASSWIGDRRPSSTDTQYF
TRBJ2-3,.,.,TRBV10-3,TGTGCCATCAGTGCGAATACGGCAGGGACAGATACGCAGTATTTT,CAISANTAGTDTQYF
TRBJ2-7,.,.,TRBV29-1,TGCAGCGTTGAATTCGCGGAGGAGACCTACGAGCAGTACTTC,CSVEFAEETYEQYF